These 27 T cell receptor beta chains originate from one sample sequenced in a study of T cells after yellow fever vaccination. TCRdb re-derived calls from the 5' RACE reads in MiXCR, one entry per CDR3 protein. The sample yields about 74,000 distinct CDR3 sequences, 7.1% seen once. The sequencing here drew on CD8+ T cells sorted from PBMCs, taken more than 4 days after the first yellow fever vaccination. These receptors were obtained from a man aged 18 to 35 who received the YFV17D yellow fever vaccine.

CDR3 region: CASSLVSGIHEQYF. The CDR3 coding sequence is TGTGCCAGCAGCTTGGTCTCAGGGATCCACGAGCAGTACTTC. The V and J genes are TRBV5-6 and TRBJ2-7; weak D call: TRBD1 (5 bases). The CDR3 has 14 amino acids. Trimming shortened V by 0 bases and J by 5 bases, and 12 bases separated the two germline ends. Germline lookup yields CDR1 SGHDT and CDR2 YYEEEE.

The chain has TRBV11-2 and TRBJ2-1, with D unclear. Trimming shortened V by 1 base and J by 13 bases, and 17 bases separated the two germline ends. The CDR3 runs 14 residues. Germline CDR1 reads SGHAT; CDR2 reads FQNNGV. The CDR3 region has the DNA TGTGCCAGCAGCTTAGGGATCCAATCAGGTGATCAGTTCTTC. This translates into CASSLGIQSGDQFF.

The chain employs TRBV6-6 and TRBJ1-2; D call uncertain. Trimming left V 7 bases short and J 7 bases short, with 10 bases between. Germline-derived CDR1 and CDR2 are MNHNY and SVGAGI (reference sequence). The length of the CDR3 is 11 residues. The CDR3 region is CASTGVAGYTF. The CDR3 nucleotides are TGTGCCAGCACCGGGGTAGCTGGCTACACCTTC.

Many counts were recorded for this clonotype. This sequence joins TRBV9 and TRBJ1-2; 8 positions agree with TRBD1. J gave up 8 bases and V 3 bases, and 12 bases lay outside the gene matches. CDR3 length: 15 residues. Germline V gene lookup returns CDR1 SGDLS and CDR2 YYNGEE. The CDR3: CASSAGGPTAMGYTF. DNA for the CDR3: TGTGCCAGCAGCGCAGGGGGCCCTACAGCTATGGGCTACACCTTC.

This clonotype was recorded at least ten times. This chain's CDR3 is CASSLAGRLNYGYTF. The CDR3 DNA sequence: TGTGCCAGCAGCTTAGCGGGACGCCTGAATTATGGCTACACCTTC. The rearrangement links TRBV7-9 to TRBJ1-2; D may be TRBD1 (5 bases). The CDR3 sequence is 15 residues long. Germline V gene data show CDR1 as SEHNR and CDR2 as FQNEAQ (reference sequence). V was trimmed by 0 bases and J by 5 bases, leaving 13 bases between them.

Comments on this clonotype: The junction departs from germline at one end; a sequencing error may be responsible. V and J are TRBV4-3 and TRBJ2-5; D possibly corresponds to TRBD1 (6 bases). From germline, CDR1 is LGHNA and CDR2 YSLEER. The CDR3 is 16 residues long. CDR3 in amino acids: CGSSPTQGWIQETQYF. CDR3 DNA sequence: TGCGGCAGCAGCCCCACTCAGGGGTGGATCCAAGAGACCCAGTACTTC.

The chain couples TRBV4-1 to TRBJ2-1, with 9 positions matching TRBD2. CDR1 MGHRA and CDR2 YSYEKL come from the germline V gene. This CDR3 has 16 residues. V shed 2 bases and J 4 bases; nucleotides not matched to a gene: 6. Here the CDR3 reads CASSQLGGGGYNEQFF. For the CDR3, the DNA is TGCGCCAGCAGCCAATTGGGCGGGGGGGGGTACAATGAGCAGTTCTTC.

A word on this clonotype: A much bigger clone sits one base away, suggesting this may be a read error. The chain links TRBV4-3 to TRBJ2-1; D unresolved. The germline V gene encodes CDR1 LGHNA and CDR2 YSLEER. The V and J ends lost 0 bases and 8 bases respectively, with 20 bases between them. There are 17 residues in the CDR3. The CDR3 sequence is CASSQDSGARVDDEQFF. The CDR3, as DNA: TGCGCCAGCAGCCAAGACAGTGGAGCCCGAGTAGATGATGAGCAGTTCTTC.

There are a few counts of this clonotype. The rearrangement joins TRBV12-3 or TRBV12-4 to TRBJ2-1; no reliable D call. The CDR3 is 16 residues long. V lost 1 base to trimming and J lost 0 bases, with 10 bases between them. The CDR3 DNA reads TGTGCCAGCAGTTTAGGTGTCACGAGCTCCTACAATGAGCAGTTCTTC. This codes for CASSLGVTSSYNEQFF.

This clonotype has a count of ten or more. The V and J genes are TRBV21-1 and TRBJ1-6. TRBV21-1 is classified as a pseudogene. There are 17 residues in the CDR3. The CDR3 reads CASSSSRARSYNSPLHF. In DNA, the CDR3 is TGTGCCAGCAGCAGCTCAAGAGCCCGCTCCTATAATTCACCCCTCCACTTT.

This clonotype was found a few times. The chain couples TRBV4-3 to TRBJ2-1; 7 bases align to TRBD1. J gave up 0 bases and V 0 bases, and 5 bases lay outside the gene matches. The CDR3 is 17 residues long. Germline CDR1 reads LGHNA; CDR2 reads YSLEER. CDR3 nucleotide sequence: TGCGCCAGCAGCCAAGAAGTACAGGGGAGCTCCTACAATGAGCAGTTCTTC. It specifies CASSQEVQGSSYNEQFF.

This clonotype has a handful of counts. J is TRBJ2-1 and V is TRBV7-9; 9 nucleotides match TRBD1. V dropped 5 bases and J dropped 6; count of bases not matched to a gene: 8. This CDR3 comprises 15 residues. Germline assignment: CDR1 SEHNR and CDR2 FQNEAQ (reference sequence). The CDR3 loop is CASSLGTGYANEQFF. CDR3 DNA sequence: TGTGCCAGCAGCCTCGGGACAGGGTACGCCAATGAGCAGTTCTTC.

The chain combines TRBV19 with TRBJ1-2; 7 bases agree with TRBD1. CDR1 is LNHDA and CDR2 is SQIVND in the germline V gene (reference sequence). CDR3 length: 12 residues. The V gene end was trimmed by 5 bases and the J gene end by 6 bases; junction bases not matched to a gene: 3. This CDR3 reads CASSSGTDGYTF. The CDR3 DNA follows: TGTGCCAGTAGTTCCGGGACAGATGGCTACACCTTC.

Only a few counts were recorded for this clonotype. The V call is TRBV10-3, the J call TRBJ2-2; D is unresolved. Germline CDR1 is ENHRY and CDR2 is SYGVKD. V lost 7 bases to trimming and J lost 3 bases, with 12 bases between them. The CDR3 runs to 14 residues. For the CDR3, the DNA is TGTGCCATCAACGACGTGGCCTACACCGGGGAGCTGTTTTTT. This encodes CAINDVAYTGELFF.

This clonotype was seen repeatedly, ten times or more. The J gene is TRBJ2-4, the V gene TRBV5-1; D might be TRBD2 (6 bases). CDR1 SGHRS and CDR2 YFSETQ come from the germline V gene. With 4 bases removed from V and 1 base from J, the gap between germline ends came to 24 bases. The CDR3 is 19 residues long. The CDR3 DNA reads TGCGCCAGCAGCCCGCTGTTGGGGGTTTCGGGGGAGGCCAAAAACATTCAGTACTTC. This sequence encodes CASSPLLGVSGEAKNIQYF. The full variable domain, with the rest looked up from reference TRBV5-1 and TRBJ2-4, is KAGVTQTPRYLIKTRGQQVTLSCSPISGHRSVSWYQQTPGQGLQFLFEYFSETQRNKGNFPGRFSGRQFSNSRSEMNVSTLELGDSALYLCASSPLLGVSGEAKNIQYFGAGTRLSVL.

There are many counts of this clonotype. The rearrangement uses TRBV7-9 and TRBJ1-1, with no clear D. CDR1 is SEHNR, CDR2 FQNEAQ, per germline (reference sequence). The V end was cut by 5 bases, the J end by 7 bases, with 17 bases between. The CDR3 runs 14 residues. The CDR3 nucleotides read TGTGCCAGCAGCCCTGTCGGGCAGTCCCTTGAAGCTTTCTTT. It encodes CASSPVGQSLEAFF.

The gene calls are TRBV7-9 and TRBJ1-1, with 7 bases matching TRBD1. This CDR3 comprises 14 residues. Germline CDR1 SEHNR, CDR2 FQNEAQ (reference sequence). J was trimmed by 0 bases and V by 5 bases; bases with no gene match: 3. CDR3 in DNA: TGTGCCAGCAGCCCCGACAGGGTGAACACTGAAGCTTTCTTT. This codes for CASSPDRVNTEAFF.

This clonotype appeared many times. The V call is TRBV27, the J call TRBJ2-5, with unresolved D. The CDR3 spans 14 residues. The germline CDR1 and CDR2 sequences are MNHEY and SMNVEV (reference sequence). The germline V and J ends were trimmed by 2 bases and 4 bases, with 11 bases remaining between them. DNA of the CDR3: TGTGCCAGCAGTTTAATTGGGGATGGAGAGACCCAGTACTTC. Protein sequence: CASSLIGDGETQYF.

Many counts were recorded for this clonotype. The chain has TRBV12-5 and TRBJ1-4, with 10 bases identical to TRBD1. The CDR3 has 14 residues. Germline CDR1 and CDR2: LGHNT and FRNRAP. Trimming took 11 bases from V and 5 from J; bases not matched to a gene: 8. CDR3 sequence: CAGIPGQGNEKLFF. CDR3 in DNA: TGTGCTGGGATCCCGGGACAGGGGAATGAAAAACTGTTTTTT. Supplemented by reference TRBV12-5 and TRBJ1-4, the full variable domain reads DARVTQTPRHKVTEMGQEVTMRCQPILGHNTVFWYRQTMMQGLELLAYFRNRAPLDDSGMPKDRFSAEMPDATLATLKIQPSEPRDSAVYFCAGIPGQGNEKLFFGSGTQLSVL.

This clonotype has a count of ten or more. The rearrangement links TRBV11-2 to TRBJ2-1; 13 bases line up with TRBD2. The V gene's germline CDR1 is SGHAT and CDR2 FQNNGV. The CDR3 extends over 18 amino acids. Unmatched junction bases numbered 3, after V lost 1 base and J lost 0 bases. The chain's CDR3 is CASSLVLAGGYSYNEQFF. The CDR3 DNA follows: TGTGCCAGCAGCTTAGTACTAGCGGGGGGGTACTCCTACAATGAGCAGTTCTTC. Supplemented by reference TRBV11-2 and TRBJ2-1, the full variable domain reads EAGVAQSPRYKIIEKRQSVAFWCNPISGHATLYWYQQILGQGPKLLIQFQNNGVVDDSQLPKDRFSAERLKGVDSTLKIQPAKLEDSAVYLCASSLVLAGGYSYNEQFFGPGTRLTVL.

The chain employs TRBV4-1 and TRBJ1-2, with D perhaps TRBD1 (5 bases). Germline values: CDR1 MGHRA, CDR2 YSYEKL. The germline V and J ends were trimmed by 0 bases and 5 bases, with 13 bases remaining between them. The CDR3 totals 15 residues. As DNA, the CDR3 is TGCGCCAGCAGCCAAGATTTGGGGGACTCATATGGCTACACCTTC. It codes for CASSQDLGDSYGYTF.

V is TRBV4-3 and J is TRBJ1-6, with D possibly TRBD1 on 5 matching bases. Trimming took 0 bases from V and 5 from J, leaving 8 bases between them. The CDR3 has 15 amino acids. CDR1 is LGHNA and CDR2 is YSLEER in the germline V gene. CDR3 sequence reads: CASSQDRVDNSPLHF. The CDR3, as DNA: TGCGCCAGCAGCCAAGACAGGGTGGATAATTCACCCCTCCACTTT.

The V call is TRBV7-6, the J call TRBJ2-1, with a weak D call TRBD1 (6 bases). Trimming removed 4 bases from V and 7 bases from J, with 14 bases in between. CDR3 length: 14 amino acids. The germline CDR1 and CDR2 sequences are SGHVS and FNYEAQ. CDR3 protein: CASSYRTERNEQFF. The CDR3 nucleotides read TGTGCCAGCAGCTACCGGACAGAGAGGAATGAGCAGTTCTTC.

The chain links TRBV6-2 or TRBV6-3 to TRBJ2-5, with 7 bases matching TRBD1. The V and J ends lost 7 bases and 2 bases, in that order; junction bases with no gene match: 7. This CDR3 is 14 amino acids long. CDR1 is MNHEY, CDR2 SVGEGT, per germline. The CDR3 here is CASKWDSEQETQYF. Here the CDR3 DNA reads TGTGCCAGCAAATGGGACAGCGAACAAGAGACCCAGTACTTC.

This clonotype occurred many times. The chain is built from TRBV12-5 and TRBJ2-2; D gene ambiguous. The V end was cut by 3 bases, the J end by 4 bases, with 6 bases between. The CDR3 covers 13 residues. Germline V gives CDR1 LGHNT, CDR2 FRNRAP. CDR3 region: CASGFGSTGELFF. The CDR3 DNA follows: TGTGCTAGTGGTTTTGGCAGCACCGGGGAGCTGTTTTTT.

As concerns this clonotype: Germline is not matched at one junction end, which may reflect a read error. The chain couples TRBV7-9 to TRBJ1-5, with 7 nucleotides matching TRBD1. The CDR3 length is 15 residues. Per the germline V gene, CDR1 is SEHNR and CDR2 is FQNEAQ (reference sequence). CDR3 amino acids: CASSSGQNSNQPRHF. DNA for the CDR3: TGTGCCAGCAGCTCGGGACAGAATAGCAACCAGCCCCGGCATTTT.

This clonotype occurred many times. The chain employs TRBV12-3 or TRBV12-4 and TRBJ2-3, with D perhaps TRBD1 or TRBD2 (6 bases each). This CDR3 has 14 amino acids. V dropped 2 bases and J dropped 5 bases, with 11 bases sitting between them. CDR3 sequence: CASSLPGAKDTQYF. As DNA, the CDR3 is TGTGCCAGCAGTTTACCGGGGGCGAAAGATACGCAGTATTTT.